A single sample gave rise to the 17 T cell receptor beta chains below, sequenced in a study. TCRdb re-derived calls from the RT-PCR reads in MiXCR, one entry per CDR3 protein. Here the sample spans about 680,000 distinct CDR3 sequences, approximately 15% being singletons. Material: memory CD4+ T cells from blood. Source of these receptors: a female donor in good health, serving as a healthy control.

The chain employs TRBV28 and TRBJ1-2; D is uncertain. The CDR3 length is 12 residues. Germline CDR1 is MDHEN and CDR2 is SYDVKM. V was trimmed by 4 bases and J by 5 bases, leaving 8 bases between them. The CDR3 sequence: CASSSSRYGYTF. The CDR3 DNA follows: TGTGCCAGCAGTTCTTCACGGTATGGCTACACCTTC.

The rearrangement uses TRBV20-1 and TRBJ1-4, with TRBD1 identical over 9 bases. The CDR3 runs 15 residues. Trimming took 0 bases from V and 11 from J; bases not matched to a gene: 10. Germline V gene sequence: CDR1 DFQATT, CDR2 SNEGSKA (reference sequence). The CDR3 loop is CSARDRTQGAGKLFF. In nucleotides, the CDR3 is TGCAGTGCTAGAGATCGAACACAGGGGGCTGGGAAACTGTTTTTT.

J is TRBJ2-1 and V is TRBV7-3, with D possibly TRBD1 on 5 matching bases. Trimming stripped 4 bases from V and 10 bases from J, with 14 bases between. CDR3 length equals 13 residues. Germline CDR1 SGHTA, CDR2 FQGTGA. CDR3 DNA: TGTGCCAGCAGCTCATTCCCCTCAGGGGAGCAGTTCTTC. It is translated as CASSSFPSGEQFF.

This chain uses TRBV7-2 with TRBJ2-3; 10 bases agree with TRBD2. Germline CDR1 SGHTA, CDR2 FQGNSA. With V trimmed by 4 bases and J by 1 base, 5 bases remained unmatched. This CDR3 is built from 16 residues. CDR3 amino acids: CASSSQRGGGTDTQYF. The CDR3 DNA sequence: TGTGCCAGCAGCTCACAGCGGGGGGGAGGCACAGATACGCAGTATTTT.

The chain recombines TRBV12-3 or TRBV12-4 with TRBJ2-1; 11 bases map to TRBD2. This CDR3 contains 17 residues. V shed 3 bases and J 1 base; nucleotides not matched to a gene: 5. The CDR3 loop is CASSLGTSGTSYNEQFF. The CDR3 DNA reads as TGTGCCAGCAGTTTGGGGACTAGCGGAACTTCCTACAATGAGCAGTTCTTC.

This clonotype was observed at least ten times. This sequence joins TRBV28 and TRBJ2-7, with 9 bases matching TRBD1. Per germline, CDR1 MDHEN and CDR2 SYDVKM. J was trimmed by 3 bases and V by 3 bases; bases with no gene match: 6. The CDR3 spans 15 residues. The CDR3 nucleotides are TGTGCCAGCAGTTTGGGGACAGGGAATTTCTACGAGCAGTACTTC. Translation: CASSLGTGNFYEQYF. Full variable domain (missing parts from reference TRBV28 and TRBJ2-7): DVKVTQSSRYLVKRTGEKVFLECVQDMDHENMFWYRQDPGLGLRLIYFSYDVKMKEKGDIPEGYSVSREKKERFSLILESASTNQTSMYLCASSLGTGNFYEQYFGPGTRLTVT.

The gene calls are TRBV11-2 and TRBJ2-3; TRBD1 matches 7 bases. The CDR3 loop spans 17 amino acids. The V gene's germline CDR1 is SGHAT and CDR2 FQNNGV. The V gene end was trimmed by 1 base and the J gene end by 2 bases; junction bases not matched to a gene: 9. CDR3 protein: CASSLGPGTVSTDTQYF. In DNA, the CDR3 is TGTGCCAGCAGCTTAGGCCCAGGGACAGTTTCCACAGATACGCAGTATTTT.

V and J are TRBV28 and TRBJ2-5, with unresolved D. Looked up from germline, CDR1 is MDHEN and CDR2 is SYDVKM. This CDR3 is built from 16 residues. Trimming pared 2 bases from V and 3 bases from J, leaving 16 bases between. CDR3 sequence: CASSLGHQRSEETQYF. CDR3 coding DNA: TGTGCCAGCAGTTTAGGGCACCAAAGATCCGAAGAGACCCAGTACTTC. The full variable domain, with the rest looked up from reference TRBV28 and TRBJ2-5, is DVKVTQSSRYLVKRTGEKVFLECVQDMDHENMFWYRQDPGLGLRLIYFSYDVKMKEKGDIPEGYSVSREKKERFSLILESASTNQTSMYLCASSLGHQRSEETQYFGPGTRLLVL.

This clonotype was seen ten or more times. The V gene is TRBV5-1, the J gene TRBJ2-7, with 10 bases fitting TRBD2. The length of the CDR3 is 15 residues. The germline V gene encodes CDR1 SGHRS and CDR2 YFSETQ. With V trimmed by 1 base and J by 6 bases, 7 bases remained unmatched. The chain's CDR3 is CASSLSLAGEGEQYF. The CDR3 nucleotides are TGCGCCAGCAGCTTGAGCCTAGCGGGGGAGGGCGAGCAGTACTTC. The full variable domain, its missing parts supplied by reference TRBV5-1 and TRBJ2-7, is KAGVTQTPRYLIKTRGQQVTLSCSPISGHRSVSWYQQTPGQGLQFLFEYFSETQRNKGNFPGRFSGRQFSNSRSEMNVSTLELGDSALYLCASSLSLAGEGEQYFGPGTRLTVT.

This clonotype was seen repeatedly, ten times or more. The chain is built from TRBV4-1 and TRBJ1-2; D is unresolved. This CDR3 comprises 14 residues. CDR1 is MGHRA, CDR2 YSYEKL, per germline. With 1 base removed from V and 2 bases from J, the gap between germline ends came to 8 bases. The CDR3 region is CASSQVGPNYGYTF. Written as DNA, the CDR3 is TGCGCCAGCAGCCAAGTCGGGCCGAACTATGGCTACACCTTC.

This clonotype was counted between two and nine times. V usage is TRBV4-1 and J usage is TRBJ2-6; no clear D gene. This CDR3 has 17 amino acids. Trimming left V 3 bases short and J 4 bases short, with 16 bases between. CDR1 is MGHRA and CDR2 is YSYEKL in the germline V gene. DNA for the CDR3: TGCGCCAGCAGCCAGGCTTCTCATGAGCCAGGGGCCAACGTCCTGACTTTC. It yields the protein CASSQASHEPGANVLTF.

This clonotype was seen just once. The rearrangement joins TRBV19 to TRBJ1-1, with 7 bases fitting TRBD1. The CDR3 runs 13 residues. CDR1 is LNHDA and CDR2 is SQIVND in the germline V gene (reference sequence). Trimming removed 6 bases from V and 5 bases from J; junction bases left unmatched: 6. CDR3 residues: CASSPDRTTEAFF. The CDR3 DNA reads TGTGCCAGTAGCCCGGACAGGACGACTGAAGCTTTCTTT.

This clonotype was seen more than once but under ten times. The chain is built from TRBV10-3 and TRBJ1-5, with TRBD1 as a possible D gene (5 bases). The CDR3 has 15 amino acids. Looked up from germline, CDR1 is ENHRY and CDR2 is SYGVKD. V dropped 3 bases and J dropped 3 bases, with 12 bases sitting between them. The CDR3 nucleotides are TGTGCCATCAGTGACAGCCAGGGCACCAATCAGCCCCAGCATTTT. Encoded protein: CAISDSQGTNQPQHF.

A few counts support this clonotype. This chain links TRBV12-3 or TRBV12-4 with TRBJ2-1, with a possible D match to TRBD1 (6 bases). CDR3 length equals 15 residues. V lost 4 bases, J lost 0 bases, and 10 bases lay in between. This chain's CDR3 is CASSYRAGSYNEQFF. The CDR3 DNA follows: TGTGCCAGCAGTTACAGGGCCGGCTCCTACAATGAGCAGTTCTTC.

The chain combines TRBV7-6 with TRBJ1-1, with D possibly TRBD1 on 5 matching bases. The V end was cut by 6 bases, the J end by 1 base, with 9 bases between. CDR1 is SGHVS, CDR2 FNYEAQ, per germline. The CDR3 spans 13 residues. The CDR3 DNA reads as TGTGCCAGCAGTGTCGGGGCGAACACTGAAGCTTTCTTT. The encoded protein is CASSVGANTEAFF.

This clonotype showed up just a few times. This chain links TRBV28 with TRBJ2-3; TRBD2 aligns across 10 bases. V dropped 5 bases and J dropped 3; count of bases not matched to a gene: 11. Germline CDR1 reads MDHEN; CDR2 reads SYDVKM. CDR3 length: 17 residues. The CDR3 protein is CASSPPSAGGPTDTQYF. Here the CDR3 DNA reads TGTGCCAGCAGTCCCCCCTCAGCGGGAGGGCCGACAGATACGCAGTATTTT. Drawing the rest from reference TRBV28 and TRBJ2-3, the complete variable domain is DVKVTQSSRYLVKRTGEKVFLECVQDMDHENMFWYRQDPGLGLRLIYFSYDVKMKEKGDIPEGYSVSREKKERFSLILESASTNQTSMYLCASSPPSAGGPTDTQYFGPGTRLTVL.

The CDR3 DNA follows: TGTGCCAGTAGTATAGTGGAGGGCTACAATGAGCAGTTCTTC. Protein sequence: CASSIVEGYNEQFF. This chain links TRBV19 with TRBJ2-1, with TRBD2 as a possible D gene (6 bases). Germline assignment: CDR1 LNHDA and CDR2 SQIVND (reference sequence). The V and J ends lost 1 base and 3 bases respectively, with 7 bases between them. The CDR3 loop spans 14 amino acids.